This T cell receptor beta chain was profiled in a study of CD8 T cells in ankylosing spondylitis. This clonotype was counted ten times or more. One entry per CDR3 protein results from TCRdb running MiXCR on the 5' RACE reads. Of more than 200,000 distinct CDR3 sequences in the sample, about 24% were seen once. Sequencing was carried out using blood, either unsorted or a sorted T cell fraction (not recorded which). The source is a male donor with ankylosing spondylitis or in good health (not recorded which).

CDR3 residues: CSATGVQETQYF. DNA for the CDR3: TGCAGTGCTACGGGGGTCCAAGAGACCCAGTACTTC. V is TRBV20-1 and J is TRBJ2-5; D possibly corresponds to TRBD2 (6 bases). The CDR3 runs 12 residues. Germline-derived CDR1 and CDR2 are DFQATT and SNEGSKA (reference sequence). Trimming left V 4 bases short and J 1 base short, with 7 bases between.